This T cell receptor beta chain comes out of a study of blood T cell repertoires in COVID-19. As for the study in general: Acute-phase and convalescent COVID-19 samples originated in the United States, Italy and Spain. T cells, B-cell-depleted T cells, or PBMCs provided the cDNA or gDNA that served as material.

Seattle's cohort entered during active infection and was followed longitudinally. V was clipped by 1 base and J by 6 bases; unmatched bases: 12. The germline CDR1 and CDR2 sequences are LNHDA and SQIVND (reference sequence). The CDR3 runs to 18 residues. In the source study's methods: Reference gene primer amplification gave nucleated cell count estimates. Generated by immunoSEQ multiplex PCR, the TCRdb table keeps only in-frame clones and is missing some. The DNA was the basis for D and trimming; V, J and clone size are from that table. The sample has 150,000 to 200,000 clones, under 90% seen once. The chain employs TRBV19 and TRBJ2-2, with 9 nucleotides matching TRBD2. The sequence was collected from a woman in her 70s with COVID-19, enrolled during active disease. Material: peripheral blood. CDR3: CASSIGTLAGPFAGELFF. CDR3 DNA sequence: TGTGCCAGTAGTATAGGTACCCTAGCGGGGCCCTTCGCCGGGGAGCTGTTTTTT.